One and the same sample provided the 16 T cell receptor beta chains below, sequenced in a study of blood T cell repertoires in COVID-19. Generated by immunoSEQ multiplex PCR, the TCRdb table keeps only in-frame clones and is missing some. The sample includes 270,000 or so clones, around 89% of them seen just once. Material: peripheral blood. The receptor set was obtained from a man aged 35-49 years with acute or convalescent COVID-19.

The chain couples TRBV7-8 to TRBJ2-3; D unresolved. CDR3 size: 12 residues. Germline V gene sequence: CDR1 SGHVS, CDR2 FQNEAQ. Deletions cut 4 bases from V and 6 bases from J, with 8 bases between. CDR3 protein: CASSSSRDTQYF. For the CDR3, the DNA is TGTGCCAGCAGCTCCTCGCGGGATACGCAGTATTTT.

The chain combines TRBV27 with TRBJ1-1; D not resolved. The CDR3 extends over 14 amino acids. Trimming removed 3 bases from V and 4 bases from J, with 12 bases in between. Germline V gives CDR1 MNHEY, CDR2 SMNVEV (reference sequence). In DNA, the CDR3 is TGTGCCAGCAGTTTGCGCCCCTCGGGCACTGAAGCTTTCTTT. As protein: CASSLRPSGTEAFF.

The chain uses TRBV29-1 and TRBJ1-2, with D possibly TRBD1 on 6 matching bases. CDR1 SQVTM and CDR2 ANQGSEA come from the germline V gene. The CDR3 length is 13 residues. V was cut by 2 bases and J by 8 bases, with 15 bases left in between. The CDR3 coding sequence is TGCAGCGTTGAATACAGGGTCGAACGGGGCTACACCTTC. It is translated as CSVEYRVERGYTF.

The chain carries TRBV6-2 or TRBV6-3 and TRBJ2-7, with D possibly being TRBD1 (5 bases). Germline V gene sequence: CDR1 MNHEY, CDR2 SVGEGT. The CDR3 is 12 residues long. V was clipped by 6 bases and J by 3 bases, with 9 bases between them. The CDR3, as DNA: TGTGCCAGCAGCTGGGGCCACTACGAGCAGTACTTC. Its protein is CASSWGHYEQYF.

The chain recombines TRBV25-1 with TRBJ1-2, with 8 bases matching TRBD1. Germline values: CDR1 MGHDK, CDR2 SYGVNS. The CDR3 is made up of 13 amino acids. V lost 11 bases, J lost 2 bases, and 7 bases stayed unmatched. This CDR3 reads CAGWTGTNYGYTF. In DNA, the CDR3 is TGTGCCGGCTGGACAGGGACGAACTATGGCTACACCTTC.

The chain carries TRBV4-2 and TRBJ1-2; D is perhaps TRBD1 (6 bases). The CDR3 is made up of 17 amino acids. V was cut by 3 bases and J by 4 bases, with 21 bases left in between. Per germline, CDR1 LGHNA and CDR2 YNFKEQ. For the CDR3, the DNA is TGTGCCAGCAGCCAGACAGGTCAGGGACGGGACGCCTATGGCTACACCTTC. This translates into CASSQTGQGRDAYGYTF.

The V and J genes are TRBV20-1 and TRBJ1-6; 8 bases map to TRBD1. The CDR3 is 14 residues long. Germline V gene data show CDR1 as DFQATT and CDR2 as SNEGSKA (reference sequence). V dropped 3 bases and J dropped 7; count of bases not matched to a gene: 5. As DNA, the CDR3 is TGCAGTGCTAGTCCGGGACAGGTGAATTCACCCCTCCACTTT. It encodes CSASPGQVNSPLHF.

This sequence joins TRBV27 and TRBJ1-6; D might be TRBD1 (6 bases). V shed 6 bases and J shed 8 bases, with 8 bases lying between them. Germline CDR1 is MNHEY and CDR2 is SMNVEV (reference sequence). CDR3 size: 12 residues. The CDR3 here is CASRTGDSPLHF. The CDR3 nucleotides read TGTGCCAGCAGGACAGGAGATTCACCCCTCCACTTT.

The chain combines TRBV10-3 with TRBJ1-2; D gene uncertain. In germline, CDR1 is ENHRY, CDR2 SYGVKD. The length of the CDR3 is 16 residues. Trimming removed 0 bases from V and 0 bases from J, with 11 bases in between. The CDR3 DNA reads as TGTGCCATCAGTGAGTCCTCAGGATTAGCTAACTATGGCTACACCTTC. It specifies CAISESSGLANYGYTF.

This chain connects TRBV12-5 to TRBJ1-1; D is perhaps TRBD1 (5 bases). The V end was cut by 7 bases, the J end by 4 bases, with 13 bases between. This CDR3 has 13 residues. Germline assignment: CDR1 LGHNT and CDR2 FRNRAP. CDR3 coding DNA: TGTGCTAGTGCCGTCGACAGTCTCACTGAAGCTTTCTTT. Translated, it gives CASAVDSLTEAFF.

This clone was found once. V and J are TRBV2 and TRBJ1-1, with unresolved D. This CDR3 has 14 residues. Trimming removed 0 bases at V and 3 bases at J, with 8 bases between. The germline gives CDR1 SNHLY, CDR2 FYNNEI. The CDR3 reads CASSEALLYTEAFF. DNA for the CDR3: TGTGCCAGCAGTGAAGCCCTCCTTTACACTGAAGCTTTCTTT.

This clone appeared once. J is TRBJ1-2 and V is TRBV5-1, with 8 positions matching TRBD1. Germline V gene data show CDR1 as SGHRS and CDR2 as YFSETQ. The CDR3 totals 14 residues. J gave up 0 bases and V 5 bases, and 3 bases lay outside the gene matches. The CDR3 DNA follows: TGCGCCAGCAGAGGACAGGGAGCTAACTATGGCTACACCTTC. It is translated as CASRGQGANYGYTF. Looking up the rest from reference TRBV5-1 and TRBJ1-2 gives the full variable domain: KAGVTQTPRYLIKTRGQQVTLSCSPISGHRSVSWYQQTPGQGLQFLFEYFSETQRNKGNFPGRFSGRQFSNSRSEMNVSTLELGDSALYLCASRGQGANYGYTFGSGTRLTVV.

The V gene is TRBV29-1, the J gene TRBJ1-1, with 10 bases identical to TRBD1. This CDR3 region has 14 residues. Germline CDR1 is SQVTM and CDR2 is ANQGSEA. Here the CDR3 DNA reads TGCAGTCTGACCCGGGACAGGGGATTCACTGAAGCTTTCTTT. Encoded protein: CSLTRDRGFTEAFF. Together with reference TRBV29-1 and TRBJ1-1, the CDR3 gives the full variable domain: SAVISQKPSRDICQRGTSLTIQCQVDSQVTMMFWYRQQPGQSLTLIATANQGSEATYESGFVIDKFPISRPNLTFSTLTVSNMSPEDSSIYLCSLTRDRGFTEAFFGQGTRLTVV.

The chain carries TRBV9 and TRBJ1-2; 7 positions agree with TRBD1. The V gene end was trimmed by 2 bases and the J gene end by 8 bases; junction bases not matched to a gene: 9. CDR3 length equals 14 residues. Per the germline V gene, CDR1 is SGDLS and CDR2 is YYNGEE. This chain's CDR3 is CASSVRGSEEGYTF. CDR3 in DNA: TGTGCCAGCAGCGTCAGGGGGTCGGAGGAAGGCTACACCTTC.

The J gene is TRBJ1-1, the V gene TRBV6-4; D is perhaps TRBD1 (5 bases). V was pared by 4 bases and J by 4 bases, with 10 bases between. Per germline, CDR1 MRHNA and CDR2 SNTAGT. This CDR3 has 13 residues. CDR3: CASSARESTEAFF. In nucleotides, the CDR3 is TGTGCCAGCAGTGCCAGGGAAAGCACTGAAGCTTTCTTT.

Regarding this clone: Distinct nucleotide sequences in the sample also encode this CDR3. The chain is built from TRBV5-5 and TRBJ2-5, with D tentatively TRBD2 (6 bases). CDR1 and CDR2 from the germline V gene are SGHKS and YYEKEE (reference sequence). The V end was cut by 2 bases, the J end by 3 bases, with 8 bases between. The CDR3 sequence is 13 residues long. The CDR3 region has the DNA TGTGCCAGCAGCTTCGGAGGGGAAGAGACCCAGTACTTC. Translating it yields CASSFGGEETQYF.